This is a list of T cell receptor beta chains from one sample in a study of vaccination and CD4 T cells after COVID-19. Which antigens these TCRs recognize remains unknown. MiXCR, run by TCRdb on the PCR reads, gives a single entry per CDR3 protein. The sample consists of approximately 20,000 distinct CDR3 sequences, about 35% of them appearing once. The sequences come from CD4+ T cells from blood, cultured in vitro, collected about 7 months after SARS-CoV-2 vaccination. The receptor source for this set is a human donor who had recovered from COVID-19. Both conserved end residues are part of each CDR3. The order of the fields is CDR3 protein, CDR3 DNA, J gene, V gene, clone size, D gene, CDR3 length. The D gene is left open where the match is weak. Size values are once, few and many counts, or a class for expanded clones, and some rows have none.

CDR3: CASSLQQTYEQYF; DNA: TGTGCCAGCAGCTTACAACAGACCTACGAGCAGTACTTC; J: TRBJ2-7; V: TRBV7-2; size: few; D: -; length: 13
CDR3: CASSLTLSGREGREQFF; DNA: TGTGCCAGCAGCTTAACATTATCCGGGCGGGAGGGCCGTGAGCAGTTCTTC; J: TRBJ2-1; V: TRBV7-2; size: few; D: TRBD2; length: 17
CDR3: CASNNWGSYEQYF; DNA: TGTGCCAGTAACAATTGGGGATCCTACGAGCAGTACTTC; J: TRBJ2-7; V: TRBV19; size: few; D: -; length: 13
CDR3: CATSGIGPNQPQHF; DNA: TGTGCCACCAGTGGTATTGGCCCCAATCAGCCCCAGCATTTT; J: TRBJ1-5; V: TRBV24-1; size: few; D: -; length: 14
CDR3: CSGTGLRVYGYTF; DNA: TGCAGTGGAACAGGATTGAGGGTATATGGCTACACCTTC; J: TRBJ1-2; V: TRBV20-1; size: few; D: -; length: 13
CDR3: CSAREDSYEQYF; DNA: TGCAGTGCTAGGGAAGACAGCTACGAGCAGTACTTC; J: TRBJ2-7; V: TRBV20-1; size: large; D: -; length: 12
CDR3: CSAIYGSSYEQYF; DNA: TGCAGTGCTATTTACGGGAGCTCCTACGAGCAGTACTTC; J: TRBJ2-7; V: TRBV20-1; size: few; D: -; length: 13
CDR3: CASSYRGRAETQYF; DNA: TGTGCCAGCAGTTACCGTGGCAGGGCGGAGACCCAGTACTTC; J: TRBJ2-5; V: TRBV6-5; size: -; D: -; length: 14
CDR3: CSARSGSRSYNEQFF; DNA: TGCAGTGCTAGAAGCGGGAGCCGCTCCTACAATGAGCAGTTCTTC; J: TRBJ2-1; V: TRBV20-1; size: few; D: TRBD2; length: 15
CDR3: CSARLPGNTEAFF; DNA: TGCAGTGCTAGACTACCAGGGAACACTGAAGCTTTCTTT; J: TRBJ1-1; V: TRBV20-1; size: few; D: -; length: 13
CDR3: CASSRTGHSTDTQYF; DNA: TGTGCCAGCAGCCGAACTGGACACAGCACAGATACGCAGTATTTT; J: TRBJ2-3; V: TRBV7-3; size: -; D: -; length: 15
CDR3: CAKQHRDREAFF; DNA: TGTGCTAAGCAGCACCGGGACAGGGAAGCTTTCTTT; J: TRBJ1-1; V: TRBV21-1; size: -; D: -; length: 12
CDR3: CASSFLREDYEQYF; DNA: TGTGCCAGCAGCTTTCTAAGGGAGGACTACGAGCAGTACTTC; J: TRBJ2-7; V: TRBV7-2; size: -; D: -; length: 14
CDR3: CASSDESQPQHF; DNA: TGTGCCAGCAGTGACGAGAGTCAGCCCCAGCATTTT; J: TRBJ1-5; V: TRBV6-2/TRBV6-3; size: -; D: -; length: 12
CDR3: CASSLGVMNTEAFF; DNA: TGTGCCAGCAGTTTAGGTGTTATGAACACTGAAGCTTTCTTT; J: TRBJ1-1; V: TRBV28; size: -; D: -; length: 14
CDR3: CASGGGFSTDTQYF; DNA: TGTGCCAGCGGTGGGGGATTTAGCACAGATACGCAGTATTTT; J: TRBJ2-3; V: TRBV28; size: -; D: -; length: 14
CDR3: CASSFDRSRVETQYF; DNA: TGTGCCAGCAGCTTCGATCGCTCCAGGGTGGAGACCCAGTACTTC; J: TRBJ2-5; V: TRBV11-2; size: few; D: -; length: 15
CDR3: CASSLGITSAPQFF; DNA: TGTGCCAGCAGCTTAGGCATAACTAGCGCGCCCCAGTTCTTC; J: TRBJ2-1; V: TRBV7-6; size: once; D: TRBD2; length: 14
CDR3: CASSLTGTYNQPQHF; DNA: TGTGCCAGCAGCTTAACAGGGACCTACAATCAGCCCCAGCATTTT; J: TRBJ1-5; V: TRBV7-2; size: few; D: -; length: 15
CDR3: CASRRGISGYYNEQFF; DNA: TGTGCCAGCAGGAGGGGAATTAGCGGCTATTACAATGAGCAGTTCTTC; J: TRBJ2-1; V: TRBV6-1; size: -; D: -; length: 16